These T cell receptor beta chains were read from a single sample in a study of T cell responses to AZD1222 COVID-19 vaccine. Profiled with immunoSEQ multiplex PCR; TCRdb holds only in-frame clones, not every one. The sample lists 150,000 to 200,000 clones, 88% occurring once. The specimen comprised peripheral blood, sampled 28 days after the second AZD1222 dose. The receptor set was obtained from an adult who received the AZD1222 COVID-19 vaccine. The CDR3 runs from the conserved cysteine through the conserved F or W. A D gene is named only where the DNA matches it firmly. Not every row has a clone size; where given, it reads once, few, many or a size class.

>TRBV4-3|.|.|TRBJ2-1
TGCGCCAGCAGCCCCGGTACAACGACTGAACATGATGAGCAGTTCTTC
CASSPGTTTEHDEQFF
>TRBV5-6|TRBD1|once|TRBJ2-7
TGTGCCAGCAGCTTGGGGGACAGAGGCTACGAGCAGTACTTC
CASSLGDRGYEQYF
>TRBV5-1|.|.|TRBJ2-2
TGCGCCAGCAGCCTGGGACAGAACACCGGGGAGCTGTTTTTT
CASSLGQNTGELFF
>TRBV5-1|TRBD2|few|TRBJ2-7
TGCGCCAGCAGCTTGGGAGGACTAGCGGGAGAGGGGGAGCAGTACTTC
CASSLGGLAGEGEQYF
>TRBV7-3|TRBD2|.|TRBJ2-7
TGTGCCAGCAGTATCCTAGCGGGAGCCCACGAGCAGTACTTC
CASSILAGAHEQYF
>TRBV9|.|.|TRBJ2-3
TGTGCCAGCAGCGTAGCGTGGTCGGAACGAACAACCACAGATACGCAGTATTTT
CASSVAWSERTTTDTQYF
>TRBV7-9|.|.|TRBJ2-5
TGTGCCAGCAGCCTACAAGAGACCCAGTACTTC
CASSLQETQYF
>TRBV7-3|TRBD2|.|TRBJ2-1
TGTGCCAGCAGCCAGGCTAGCGGGAGGGTTTTTAATGAGCAGTTCTTC
CASSQASGRVFNEQFF
>TRBV9|.|once|TRBJ1-1
TGTGCCAGCAGCGTAGTCCCGCTGTCGAACACTGAAGCTTTCTTT
CASSVVPLSNTEAFF
>TRBV19|TRBD2|few|TRBJ2-1
TGTGCCAGTACCTCCCGGGGTGTCGGGGGGAGAAGGAATGAGCAGTTCTTC
CASTSRGVGGRRNEQFF
>TRBV11-2|TRBD2|.|TRBJ2-7
TGTGCCAGCAGCTTGACTAGCGGGAAGCTCGAGCAGTACTTC
CASSLTSGKLEQYF
>TRBV28|TRBD2|.|TRBJ2-2
TGTGCCAGCAGTCGGCAGACTAGCGGGTCCAACACCGGGGAGCTGTTTTTT
CASSRQTSGSNTGELFF